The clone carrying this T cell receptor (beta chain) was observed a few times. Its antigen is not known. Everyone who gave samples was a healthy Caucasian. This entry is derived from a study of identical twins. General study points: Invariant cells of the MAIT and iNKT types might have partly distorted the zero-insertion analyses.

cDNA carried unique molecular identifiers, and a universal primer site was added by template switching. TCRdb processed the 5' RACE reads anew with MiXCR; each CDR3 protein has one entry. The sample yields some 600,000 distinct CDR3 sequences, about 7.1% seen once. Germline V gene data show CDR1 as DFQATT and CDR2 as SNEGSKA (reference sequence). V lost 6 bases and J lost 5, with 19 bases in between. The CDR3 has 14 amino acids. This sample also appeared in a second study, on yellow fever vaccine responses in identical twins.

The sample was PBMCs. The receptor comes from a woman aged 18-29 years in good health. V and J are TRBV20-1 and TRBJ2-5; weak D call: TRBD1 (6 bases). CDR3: CSASQGRGGETQYF. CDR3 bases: TGCAGTGCCTCTCAAGGCAGGGGCGGGGAGACCCAGTACTTC.